This T cell receptor beta chain appears in the sequencing data of a study of identical twins. The V segment lost 0 bases and the J segment 2 bases; nucleotides outside the gene matches: 7. The CDR3 totals 18 residues. In germline, CDR1 is SGHRS, CDR2 YFSETQ. A single record per CDR3 protein comes from TCRdb applying MiXCR to the 5' RACE reads. The sample has 1,800,000 or so distinct CDR3 sequences, less than 35% seen once. The chain employs TRBV5-1 and TRBJ2-3; TRBD2 aligns across 12 bases. The receptor was derived from a newborn girl in good health. The sample consisted of cord blood. CDR3 DNA: TGCGCCAGCAGCTTGGATCTAGCGGGAGGGCCAAACACAGATACGCAGTATTTT. It encodes CASSLDLAGGPNTDTQYF.